This T cell receptor beta chain was sequenced during a study of cytomegalovirus exposure and HLA in healthy donors. Note on this clone: Its antigen is unidentified.

60 Vbeta and 13 Jbeta primers were used in PCR. Clones were sequenced by immunoSEQ multiplex PCR, and TCRdb holds only the in-frame ones, with some missing. This sample has 200,000 or so clones; approximately 88% occur once, and the top ten carry approximately 0.25%. Study outcomes and limitations: From TCR beta sequences, most subjects' HLA-A and HLA-B alleles were reportedly predicted accurately. Rare TCR sequences predominated, though certain public TCRs were found in many donors. There were approximately 150 TCR beta chains listed as cytomegalovirus-associated.

Trimming pared 3 bases from V and 5 bases from J, leaving 10 bases between. Germline CDR1 reads LNHDA; CDR2 reads SQIVND (reference sequence). CDR3 length: 14 residues. Sequencing was performed on PBMCs. The sequence was collected from a boy under 18 in good health and CMV-seronegative. The rearrangement joins TRBV19 to TRBJ1-4, with D perhaps TRBD1 (5 bases). The CDR3 reads CASSMEGSNEKLFF. CDR3 in DNA: TGTGCCAGTAGTATGGAGGGGTCGAATGAAAAACTGTTTTTT. Complete variable domain (other parts from reference TRBV19 and TRBJ1-4): DGGITQSPKYLFRKEGQNVTLSCEQNLNHDAMYWYRQDPGQGLRLIYYSQIVNDFQKGDIAEGYSVSREKKESFPLTVTSAQKNPTAFYLCASSMEGSNEKLFFGSGTQLSVL.